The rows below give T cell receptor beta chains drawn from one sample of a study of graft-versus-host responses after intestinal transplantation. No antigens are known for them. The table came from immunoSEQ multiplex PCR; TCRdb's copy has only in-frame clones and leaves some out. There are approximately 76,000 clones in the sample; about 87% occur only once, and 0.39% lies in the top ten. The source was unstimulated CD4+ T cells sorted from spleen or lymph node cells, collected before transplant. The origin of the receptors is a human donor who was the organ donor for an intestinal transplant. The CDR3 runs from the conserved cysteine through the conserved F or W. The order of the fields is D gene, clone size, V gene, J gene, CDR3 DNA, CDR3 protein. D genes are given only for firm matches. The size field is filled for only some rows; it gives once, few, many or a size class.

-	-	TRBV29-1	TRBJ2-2	TGCAGCGTTGACAGGGAGAACACCGGGGAGCTGTTTTTT	CSVDRENTGELFF
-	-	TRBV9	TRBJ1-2	TGTGCCAGCAGCGACGCTCGGGGCTATGGCTACACCTTC	CASSDARGYGYTF
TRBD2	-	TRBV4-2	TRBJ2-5	TGTGCCAGCAGCCAAGTAGCACGGCGGGGGGGCTCAGAGACCCAGTACTTC	CASSQVARRGGSETQYF
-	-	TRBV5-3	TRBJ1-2	TGTGCCAGAAGCTCCAGAGCCCGAAACAGGGATGCCTGCTGCTATGGCTACACCTTC	CARSSRARNRDACCYGYTF
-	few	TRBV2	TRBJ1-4	TGTGCCAGCAGTCCAACCCGACCAGGACTTGCAACTAATGAAAAACTGTTTTTT	CASSPTRPGLATNEKLFF
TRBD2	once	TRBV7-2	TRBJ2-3	TGTGCCAGCAGCTTAAGAGCGGGGTCAAGCACAGATACGCAGTATTTT	CASSLRAGSSTDTQYF
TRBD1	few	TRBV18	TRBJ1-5	TGTGCCAGCTCACTACTTGACCAAAGGACAGGGTTTTGGAATCAGCCCCAGCATTTT	CASSLLDQRTGFWNQPQHF
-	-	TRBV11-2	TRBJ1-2	TGTGCCAGCAGAGGACAGCCTGAAGGCTATGGCTACACCTTC	CASRGQPEGYGYTF
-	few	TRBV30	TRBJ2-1	TGTGCCTGGAGTCGCAGGGAAGGCGCCTACAATGAGCAGTTCTTC	CAWSRREGAYNEQFF
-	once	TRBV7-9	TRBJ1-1	TGTGCCAGCAGCCTAGCAGGCGGGACGCAGAACACTGAAGCTTTCTTT	CASSLAGGTQNTEAFF
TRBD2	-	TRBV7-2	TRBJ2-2	TGTGCCAGCGGCGGACTAGCGGGGGGCACCGGGGAGCTGTTTTTT	CASGGLAGGTGELFF
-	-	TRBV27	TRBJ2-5	TGTGCCAGCAGTAGTCTCAGGGCCCAAGAGACCCAGTACTTC	CASSSLRAQETQYF
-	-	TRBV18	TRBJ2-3	TGTGCCAGCTCACCACCGGCAGACTCAGATACGCAGTATTTT	CASSPPADSDTQYF
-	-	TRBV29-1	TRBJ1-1	TGCAGCGTTGGCGGGGTTCGAGGAATGAACACTGAAGCTTTCTTT	CSVGGVRGMNTEAFF
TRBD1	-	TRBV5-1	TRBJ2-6	TGCGCCAGCAGCTCAGGACAGGAGATATACTCTGGGGCCAACGTCCTGACTTTC	CASSSGQEIYSGANVLTF
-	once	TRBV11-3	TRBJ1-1	TGTGCCAGCAGTTCAGGAGGCAAGAACACTGAAGCTTTCTTT	CASSSGGKNTEAFF
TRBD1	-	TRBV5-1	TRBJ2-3	TGCGCCAGCAGCAATGGGGACAGGGCCACAGATACGCAGTATTTT	CASSNGDRATDTQYF
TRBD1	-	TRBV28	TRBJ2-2	TGTGCCAGCAGCCCCAACAGGGGGAAGGGTCCCGGGGAGCTGTTTTTT	CASSPNRGKGPGELFF
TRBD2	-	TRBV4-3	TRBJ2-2	TGCGCCAGCAGCCGGGGAGCGGGAACGAACACCGGGGAGCTGTTTTTT	CASSRGAGTNTGELFF
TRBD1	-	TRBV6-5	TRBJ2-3	TGTGCCAGCAGTTACTTGGGGACAGGGGGAGATACGCAGTATTTT	CASSYLGTGGDTQYF
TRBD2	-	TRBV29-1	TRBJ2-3	TGCAGCGTTGAAGAGCGGGGGGAATATACGCAGTATTTT	CSVEERGEYTQYF
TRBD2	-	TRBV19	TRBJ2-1	TGTGCCAGTAGTCATTCAGTAGCGGGGGGTCAGTTCTTC	CASSHSVAGGQFF
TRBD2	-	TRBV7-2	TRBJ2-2	TGTGCCAGCAGCTTACTTAATCTAGCGGGGGGAGGTGGCGGGGAGCTGTTTTTT	CASSLLNLAGGGGGELFF
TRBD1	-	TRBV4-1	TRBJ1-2	TGCGCCAGCAGCCAAAAGACCGGGACAGGGGGCTATGGCTACACCTTC	CASSQKTGTGGYGYTF
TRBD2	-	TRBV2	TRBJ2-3	TGTGCCAGCAGTGAAGGACTAGCGGGTTCGACAGATACGCAGTATTTT	CASSEGLAGSTDTQYF
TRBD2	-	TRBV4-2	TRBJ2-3	TGTGCCAGCAGCCCCGCTACGTCGACTAGCGGGGGCACAGATACGCAGTATTTT	CASSPATSTSGGTDTQYF
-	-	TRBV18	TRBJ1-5	TGTGCCAGCTCACTTACAGACAATAGCAATCAGCCCCAGCATTTT	CASSLTDNSNQPQHF
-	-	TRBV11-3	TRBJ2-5	TGTGCCAGCAGCTTAGGGCCGGAGGAGGAGACCCAGTACTTC	CASSLGPEEETQYF
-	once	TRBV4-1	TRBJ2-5	TGCGCCAGCAGCCAATTCTACCGCCCTGGGGGGGCTAACCAAGAGACCCAGTACTTC	CASSQFYRPGGANQETQYF
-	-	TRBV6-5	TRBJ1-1	TGTGCCAGCTACAGAATTCAAAACACTGAAGCTTTCTTT	CASYRIQNTEAFF
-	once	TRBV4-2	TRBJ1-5	TGTGCCAGCAGCCAAGGAGCAGGGGACGGCAATCAGCCCCAGCATTTT	CASSQGAGDGNQPQHF
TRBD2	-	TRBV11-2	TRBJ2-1	TGTGCCAGCACCCCGGGACTAGCCCCCCATGAGCAGTTCTTC	CASTPGLAPHEQFF
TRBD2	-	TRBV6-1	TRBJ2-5	TGTGCCAGCAGTGGATTTGCGGGGGGGTTCTTGGAGACCCAGTACTTC	CASSGFAGGFLETQYF
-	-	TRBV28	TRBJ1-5	TGTGCCAGCATCCAGGGGACCAATCAGCCCCAGCATTTT	CASIQGTNQPQHF
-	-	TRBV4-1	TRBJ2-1	TGCGCCAGCAGCCAGGATTTCGGGTCCCCTCTCGATGAGCAGTTCTTC	CASSQDFGSPLDEQFF
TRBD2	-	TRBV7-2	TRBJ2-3	TGTGCCAGCAGCTTAAGACTAGCGGGGGGATTTCTAGGCACAGATACGCAGTATTTT	CASSLRLAGGFLGTDTQYF
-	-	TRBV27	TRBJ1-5	TGTGCCAGCACCCCCCGGAGGGATAGCAATCAGCCCCAGCATTTT	CASTPRRDSNQPQHF
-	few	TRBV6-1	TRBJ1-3	TGTGCCAGCAGTGAAGGGAGCGATGGAAACACCATATATTTT	CASSEGSDGNTIYF
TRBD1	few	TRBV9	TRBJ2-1	TGTGCCAGCAGCGTAGTAGACAGGGGGCTTTACAATGAGCAGTTCTTC	CASSVVDRGLYNEQFF
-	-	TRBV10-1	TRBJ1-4	TGCGCCAGCAGTGTTAGGAACAGGTGCGTAAAACTGTTTTTT	CASSVRNRCVKLFF
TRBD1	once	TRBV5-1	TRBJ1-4	TGCGCCAGCAGCTTGGGACAGGGAAATGAAAAACTGTTTTTT	CASSLGQGNEKLFF
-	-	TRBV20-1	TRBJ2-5	TGCAGTGCGAGAAACAGGGAGACCCAGTACTTC	CSARNRETQYF
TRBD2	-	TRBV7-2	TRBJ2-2	TGTGCCAGCAGCTTAGTTGCGGGGGGGCCCACCGGGGAGCTGTTTTTT	CASSLVAGGPTGELFF
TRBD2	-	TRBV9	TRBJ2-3	TGTGCCAGCAGCGCCCTAGCGGGGGGGCCCGCAGATACGCAGTATTTT	CASSALAGGPADTQYF
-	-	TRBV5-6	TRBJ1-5	TGTGCCAGCAGCTTGCGGGGAGTGGGAGGGAATAGCAATCAGCCCCAGCATTTT	CASSLRGVGGNSNQPQHF
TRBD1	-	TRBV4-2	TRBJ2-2	TGTGCCAGCAGCCAAGATCTAAGGGACAGGGGGGTGTTTTTT	CASSQDLRDRGVFF
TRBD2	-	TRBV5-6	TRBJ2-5	TGTGCCAGCAGCTTGGTTCTAGCGGGGGGCCAAGAGACCCAGTACTTC	CASSLVLAGGQETQYF
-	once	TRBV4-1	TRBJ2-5	TGCGCCAGCAGTCGGTCCGGGGTCGGAGAGACCCAGTACTTC	CASSRSGVGETQYF